The rows below give T cell receptor beta chains drawn from one sample of a study of T cells expressing NK-cell markers. TCRdb reprocessed the 5' RACE reads, keeping one entry per CDR3 protein, no DNA. This repertoire includes roughly 280,000 distinct CDR3 sequences. What was sequenced was blood T cells: a sorted CD56 or NKG2C T cell subset, CD4+ or CD8+ T cells, or bulk PBMC T cells (not recorded which). These receptors were obtained from a man younger than 30 in good health. Each CDR3 is given with its conserved first and last residue.

>TRBJ2-2|TRBV21-1
CASSKTSTGELFF
>TRBJ2-5|TRBV20-1
CSAPTSAGETQYF
>TRBJ1-1|TRBV4-3
CASSQAANTEAFF
>TRBJ2-7|TRBV12-3/TRBV12-4
CASSFRQDSYEQYF
>TRBJ2-6|TRBV3-1
CASRLSSGANVLTF
>TRBJ2-3|TRBV5-1
CASSLAGTGSDTQYF
>TRBJ1-1|TRBV5-1
CASRLQGPHTEAFF
>TRBJ2-2|TRBV5-1
CASSLSGNTGELFF
>TRBJ2-5|TRBV11-2
CASSLDRGSETQYF
>TRBJ1-2|TRBV20-1
CSARDRRGRWGYTF
>TRBJ2-5|TRBV30
CAWSVSGGRALETQYF
>TRBJ2-7|TRBV5-4
CASSLVGQTYEQYF
>TRBJ2-1|TRBV20-1
CSARPPRGTLYNEQFF
>TRBJ1-5|TRBV27
CASGYGGVQPQHF
>TRBJ2-1|TRBV19
CASSMYWRPSSYNEQFF
>TRBJ2-1|TRBV6-1
CASNADRSSYNEQFF
>TRBJ2-2|TRBV27
CASSLIGGLLNGGELFF
>TRBJ1-5|TRBV29-1
CSVRTGSLPQHF
>TRBJ2-1|TRBV5-5
CASSLQGGYNEQFF
>TRBJ2-3|TRBV29-1
CSGGLTSGGADTQYF
>TRBJ2-1|TRBV12-3/TRBV12-4
CASSFGQGVNEQFF
>TRBJ2-1|TRBV3-1
CASSFEAGRVLDEQFF
>TRBJ2-5|TRBV20-1
CSASRLASQETQYF
>TRBJ2-5|TRBV9
CASSVGSRSEETQYF
>TRBJ2-1|TRBV12-3/TRBV12-4
CASNPGVGEQFF
>TRBJ2-5|TRBV6-2/TRBV6-3
CASSGQGQETQYF
>TRBJ2-3|TRBV20-1
CSAPTGGGLTDTQYF
>TRBJ1-1|TRBV6-2/TRBV6-3
CASTPEVRKNTEAFF
>TRBJ2-3|TRBV12-3/TRBV12-4
CASSFGSGLAGNTQYF
>TRBJ1-5|TRBV27
CASSLAGGKKPQHF
>TRBJ2-1|TRBV10-3
CAISILADEQFF
>TRBJ1-4|TRBV6-5
CASRDSTNEKLFF
>TRBJ2-1|TRBV5-1
CASSFWGLAGAYNEQFF
>TRBJ2-1|TRBV28
CASSLERRGYNEQFF
>TRBJ1-3|TRBV5-1
CASSIGGLGTGNTIYF
>TRBJ1-5|TRBV5-1
CASSPGAGGYQPQHF
>TRBJ2-7|TRBV20-1
CSARDGASGKSYEQYF
>TRBJ2-7|TRBV29-1
CSVGGSHEQYF
>TRBJ2-5|TRBV18
CASSPGPEKETQYF
>TRBJ2-1|TRBV12-3/TRBV12-4
CASRGGTSAQPKQFF
>TRBJ2-1|TRBV20-1
CSAMTGTGLNNEQFF
>TRBJ2-7|TRBV18
CASSTSGFYEQYF
>TRBJ2-3|TRBV6-5
CASSYLIGDPQYF
>TRBJ2-2|TRBV4-3
CASSQEGNNLGELFF
>TRBJ1-1|TRBV7-9
CASSLRRDGVAFF